This paragraph covers one T cell receptor (beta chain) sequence. This clone was counted once. Its antigen has not been determined. Base-call qualities are not available, and no considerably larger clone is one nucleotide away. Separate from the roughly 660-subject first cohort, the validation cohort of some 130 subjects was the group to which the donors belonged. The entry originates in a study of cytomegalovirus exposure and HLA in healthy donors (dated by TCRdb to about 2017). About the full investigation: According to a later analysis, one platform produced both the 110 or so validation repertoires and the approximately 670 repertoires of the first cohort. A separate validation cohort of 100 to 150 different subjects was used in addition to the approximately 640-subject first cohort. The study aimed to test whether cataloging public T cell receptors could reveal signatures of past pathogen exposure. To predict cytomegalovirus infection status, the study combined high-throughput TCR immunosequencing, statistical association of individual TCRs with disease status, and machine learning.

The CDR3 runs 11 amino acids, cysteine and phenylalanine included. Only the CDR3 part of the read is kept: 33 bases, read in frame from the first base. Relative to germline, V is 6 bases shorter and J is 2 bases shorter, with 5 bases between their ends. According to the germline V gene, CDR1 reads WSHSY and CDR2 reads SAAADI. The library was obtained by the immunoSEQ multiplex PCR assay. On the authors' methods: A statistical classification framework was built to diagnose cytomegalovirus status from the catalog of TCR beta chain sequences. What TCRdb holds here is the immuneACCESS table cut down to in-frame rearrangements. Part of the clones is not present; checked against another copy, under half of the missing clones reflect an unresolved V gene, and the others are unexplained. The D gene and trimming were derived from the DNA, and the V and J assignments and clone size from that table. The sample contains about 250,000 clones, about 90% of them found a single time. Jointly, the top ten make up about 12% of the sample.

Study-wide findings and limitations: All 110 or so repertoires were used to score co-occurrence in the validation cohort in a later analysis, because that analysis had no HLA typing for the cohort. In vitro tests confirmed that a few of the cytomegalovirus-associated TCR beta chains recognize cytomegalovirus antigens. The study gave a list of 150 to 200 TCR beta chains associated with cytomegalovirus. Of the cluster scores, roughly 95% were above 0 in a later analysis, which found that TCRs clustered in the first cohort also tended to co-occur in the approximately 130 validation repertoires. While some public TCRs were present in many individuals, most TCR sequences turned up only very rarely across donors. The classifier was reported to diagnose cytomegalovirus status with high specificity and sensitivity in both the original and validation cohorts. According to the authors, the approach could potentially be generalized to other disease states and immunological phenotypes.

The sequencing sample was made of PBMCs. The source is a man aged 18-30 years in good health and CMV-seropositive. The chain is assembled from TRBV10-2 and TRBJ2-7; a confident D gene designation cannot be given. In nucleotides, the sequence is TGCGCCAGCAGCCTAACCTACGAGCAGTACTTC. The encoded protein is CASSLTYEQYF.